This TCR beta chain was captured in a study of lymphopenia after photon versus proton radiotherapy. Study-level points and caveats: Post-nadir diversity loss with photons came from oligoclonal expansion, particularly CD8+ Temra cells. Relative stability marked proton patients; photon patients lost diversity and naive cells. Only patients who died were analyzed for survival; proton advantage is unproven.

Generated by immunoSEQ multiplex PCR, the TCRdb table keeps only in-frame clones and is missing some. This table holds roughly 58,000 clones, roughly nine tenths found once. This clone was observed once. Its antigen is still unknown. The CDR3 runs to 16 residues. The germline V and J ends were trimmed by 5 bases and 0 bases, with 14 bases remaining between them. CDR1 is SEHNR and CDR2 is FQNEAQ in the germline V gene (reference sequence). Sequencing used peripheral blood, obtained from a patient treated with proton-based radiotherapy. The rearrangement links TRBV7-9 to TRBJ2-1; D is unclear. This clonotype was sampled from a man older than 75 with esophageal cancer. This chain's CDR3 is CASSIPGPNSYNEQFF. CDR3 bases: TGTGCCAGCAGCATACCCGGGCCCAACTCCTACAATGAGCAGTTCTTC.